A selection of T cell receptor beta chains follows, all from one sample in a study of Ad26.COV2.S vaccination and SARS-CoV-2 variants. Produced via immunoSEQ multiplex PCR; TCRdb's table is partial and in-frame only. The sample carries approximately 500,000 clones, approximately 88% recorded once. The sample here was peripheral blood, taken in a trial of Ad26.COV2.S vaccine versus placebo. Receptors originate from a person between 18 and 59 years old who received the Ad26.COV2.S COVID-19 vaccine or a placebo. Each CDR3 is given with its conserved first and last residue. The D gene is left open where the match is weak. Only part of the rows carry a size: once, few, many, or a class if the clone is expanded.

V gene	D gene	clone size	J gene	CDR3 DNA	CDR3 protein
TRBV4-2	-	-	TRBJ2-3	TGTGCCAGCAGCCAAGCTTTTCGCGATACGCAGTATTTT	CASSQAFRDTQYF
TRBV24-1	-	-	TRBJ1-2	TGTGCCACCAGTGATTGGACCTATGGCTACACCTTC	CATSDWTYGYTF
TRBV19	TRBD1	-	TRBJ1-1	TGTGCCAGTAGCCCGGGACAGGGTTTCCCCTCTGAAGCTTTCTTT	CASSPGQGFPSEAFF
TRBV12-2	-	-	TRBJ2-2	TGTGCAAGTCGCTCTGGGACTAGCGGGAGAGTCTTCGGCGGGGAGCTGTTTTTT	CASRSGTSGRVFGGELFF
TRBV29-1	-	-	TRBJ1-2	TGCAGCGTAAAACAGGGCGACTATGGCTACACCTTC	CSVKQGDYGYTF
TRBV12-1	-	once	TRBJ2-3	TGTGCCAGCAGCCATCCCCGCCTCCATACGCAGTATTTT	CASSHPRLHTQYF
TRBV19	-	-	TRBJ1-4	TGTGCCAGTAGTACCTCCGGACCCGGTAGGGAAAAACTGTTTTTT	CASSTSGPGREKLFF
TRBV5-4	-	-	TRBJ2-1	TGTGCCAGCACGGGGACCAATGAGCAGTTCTTC	CASTGTNEQFF
TRBV5-1	-	-	TRBJ2-6	TGCGCCAGCAGCTCCGAAAGAGGCGCAGGTGGGGCCAACGTCCTGACTTTC	CASSSERGAGGANVLTF
TRBV2	-	-	TRBJ2-3	TGTGCCAGCAGTGTTTTAGGGATGGGCGATACGCAGTATTTT	CASSVLGMGDTQYF
TRBV2	-	few	TRBJ2-3	TGTGCCAGCAGACCGCTAGCCCTTAGCACAGATACGCAGTATTTT	CASRPLALSTDTQYF
TRBV7-9	-	-	TRBJ2-1	TGTGCCAGCAGCTGGGGGGCGGACAATGAGCAGTTCTTC	CASSWGADNEQFF
TRBV7-2	-	-	TRBJ2-7	TGTGCCAGCAGCTTAGATTCTGGCGGGACCGTGTACGAGCAGTACTTC	CASSLDSGGTVYEQYF
TRBV5-8	-	-	TRBJ2-1	TGTGCCAGCAGCTGGGGGAGAGGGTGGTATGAGCAGTTCTTC	CASSWGRGWYEQFF
TRBV7-3	TRBD2	few	TRBJ2-1	TGTGCCAGCAGCAGTTCTAGCGGGAGGGGAAGTGAGCAGTTCTTC	CASSSSSGRGSEQFF
TRBV7-3	TRBD2	-	TRBJ2-1	TGTGCCAGCAGCTATACGACTAGCGGGAGATACAATGAGCAGTTCTTC	CASSYTTSGRYNEQFF
TRBV28	-	-	TRBJ1-1	TGTGCCAGCAGTCCAGGATCGGCCGGTTTGAACACTGAAGCTTTCTTT	CASSPGSAGLNTEAFF
TRBV3-1/TRBV3-2	-	-	TRBJ1-5	TGTGCCAGCAGCCATGGTGTCAGGACGAGCAATCAGCCCCAGCATTTT	CASSHGVRTSNQPQHF
TRBV29-1	TRBD1	-	TRBJ1-1	TGCAGCGTTGAAGGACAGGGGATGAACACTGAAGCTTTCTTT	CSVEGQGMNTEAFF
TRBV19	-	-	TRBJ1-3	TGTGCCAGTAGTATAACAGCTGGAAACACCATATATTTT	CASSITAGNTIYF
TRBV28	-	-	TRBJ1-6	TGTGCCAGCAGTCCAAGGGACGGGGATAATTCACCCCTCCACTTT	CASSPRDGDNSPLHF
TRBV6-4	-	-	TRBJ1-5	TGTGCCAGCAGTGTCCCCCGGGGTCAGCCCCAGCATTTT	CASSVPRGQPQHF
TRBV28	-	few	TRBJ1-1	TGTGCCAGCAGCCTACTTGACCTCAACACTGAAGCTTTCTTT	CASSLLDLNTEAFF
TRBV19	TRBD2	-	TRBJ2-7	TGTGCCAGTAGTTCGACCCCTAGCGGGATTCTCTACGAGCAGTACTTC	CASSSTPSGILYEQYF
TRBV28	TRBD1	-	TRBJ2-5	TGTGCCAGCAGTTTATGGGCCGGGACAGCTAGGGAGACCCAGTACTTC	CASSLWAGTARETQYF
TRBV15	-	-	TRBJ2-7	TGTGCCACCAGCAGAGATGCCGGACTGGGCTACGAGCAGTACTTC	CATSRDAGLGYEQYF
TRBV6-5	-	-	TRBJ2-7	TGTGCCAGCAGAAGGGTCGGGAGTTTCTACGAGCAGTACTTC	CASRRVGSFYEQYF
TRBV6-2/TRBV6-3	-	-	TRBJ1-5	TGTGCCAGCAGTTACTCGATCGGGACGGGATTTGGAAATCAGCCCCAGCATTTT	CASSYSIGTGFGNQPQHF
TRBV4-3	-	-	TRBJ1-6	TGCGCCAGCAGCCAAGATGGTACAGGGAGGGGTTCACCCCTCCACTTT	CASSQDGTGRGSPLHF
TRBV27	TRBD2	-	TRBJ2-5	TGTGCCAGCACCCCTAGCGGGAGGGCCGAGACCCAGTACTTC	CASTPSGRAETQYF
TRBV9	TRBD2	-	TRBJ2-1	TGTGCCAGCAGCGTAGGAAGCGGGAGGGGCGATGAGCAGTTCTTC	CASSVGSGRGDEQFF
TRBV28	-	once	TRBJ1-5	TGTGCCAGCAGTTTATCGGTCCCGGGCTATCAGCCCCAGCATTTT	CASSLSVPGYQPQHF